This T cell receptor (beta chain) was documented in a study of T cells in Graves' hyperthyroidism and ophthalmopathy. RNA transcripts gave rise to amplified TCR beta CDR3 regions. The HTBI primer set drove a first-round RT-PCR of the TCR CDR3. Via MiXCR, TCRdb re-called the multiplex PCR reads, giving one row per CDR3 protein. The sample records approximately 260,000 distinct CDR3 sequences, 15% being singletons. Uncontrolled infection, other autoimmune disease, pregnancy or lactation disqualified patients from enrolment. Thyroid ultrasound, orbital computed tomography, clinical symptoms, and serum thyroxine and TRAb underpinned diagnoses. The PBMCs were taken from approximately 9 ml of fresh peripheral blood. Broader study findings: It was a median about 6.5 months before onset that the model predicted ophthalmopathy.

This clonotype was detected ten times or more. The antigen is unknown. Germline V gene sequence: CDR1 MDHEN, CDR2 SYDVKM. The CDR3 totals 13 residues. The V gene lost 6 bases and the J gene lost 2 bases, with 8 bases spanning the gap. The specimen was blood. The TCR was taken from a woman aged 45-59 years with Graves' hyperthyroidism that later progressed to Graves' ophthalmopathy. This chain links TRBV28 with TRBJ1-3; no firm D call. DNA of the CDR3: TGTGCCAGCAGCCGGACTACTGGAAACACCATATATTTT. It codes for CASSRTTGNTIYF.